The next 20 T cell receptor beta chains were all read from a single sample in a study of siplizumab effects on memory and regulatory T cells. Profiling relied on immunoSEQ multiplex PCR, and the TCRdb table lists in-frame clones only, not all of them. The sample records 99,000 or so clones, roughly 94% being singletons. Material for sequencing was non-Treg CD4+ T cells sorted from blood. The origin of the receptors is a human donor in good health.

V gene TRBV5-1 combines with J gene TRBJ2-3, with D perhaps given as TRBD1 or TRBD2 (6 bases each). Germline loops: CDR1 SGHRS, CDR2 YFSETQ. Trimming pared 5 bases from V and 6 bases from J, leaving 25 bases between. There are 17 residues in the CDR3. This CDR3 reads CASSRPLRGGNHDTQYF. For the CDR3, the DNA is TGCGCCAGCAGTCGCCCCCTCAGGGGCGGGAACCACGATACGCAGTATTTT.

This chain links TRBV28 with TRBJ1-1; no clear D gene. CDR3 length: 13 residues. V dropped 6 bases and J dropped 6 bases, with 14 bases sitting between them. In germline, CDR1 is MDHEN, CDR2 SYDVKM. The CDR3, as DNA: TGTGCCAGCAGCCAACAGAAGAGGGCTGAAGCTTTCTTT. The encoded protein is CASSQQKRAEAFF.

This chain joins TRBV5-1 and TRBJ2-5; D is uncertain. This CDR3 is built from 15 residues. Trimming left V 5 bases short and J 5 bases short, with 19 bases between. Germline CDR1 SGHRS, CDR2 YFSETQ. The CDR3 DNA reads as TGCGCCAGCAGTTTGTATTCAGTTTCCGGGGAGACCCAGTACTTC. Its protein is CASSLYSVSGETQYF.

J is TRBJ2-1 and V is TRBV7-9; no clear D gene. Between the trimmed V and J ends, which lost 2 bases and 5 bases, there was a span of 13 bases. The CDR3 has 15 residues. Germline CDR1 and CDR2: SEHNR and FQNEAQ (reference sequence). Written as DNA, the CDR3 is TGTGCCAGCAGCTTAATGTCTTACGCCGACAATGAGCAGTTCTTC. As protein: CASSLMSYADNEQFF. Using reference TRBV7-9 and TRBJ2-1 for the parts outside the CDR3, the full variable domain is DTGVSQNPRHKITKRGQNVTFRCDPISEHNRLYWYRQTLGQGPEFLTYFQNEAQLEKSRLLSDRFSAERPKGSFSTLEIQRTEQGDSAMYLCASSLMSYADNEQFFGPGTRLTVL.

This chain links TRBV28 with TRBJ1-2, with TRBD1 matching over 7 bases. This CDR3 comprises 15 residues. The germline gives CDR1 MDHEN, CDR2 SYDVKM. The ends lost 8 bases at V and 4 bases at J; junction bases unmatched: 13. CDR3 sequence: CASSRGGGFIYGYTF. The CDR3 coding sequence is TGTGCCAGCTCCCGAGGAGGGGGCTTCATCTATGGCTACACCTTC.

The chain has TRBV11-2 and TRBJ1-2; a possible D gene is TRBD1 (6 bases). There are 14 residues in the CDR3. Germline CDR1 is SGHAT and CDR2 is FQNNGV. V lost 0 bases and J 8 bases, leaving 13 bases between the germline ends. CDR3 sequence (DNA): TGTGCCAGCAGCTTAGATCACAGGGCCCCCGGCTACACCTTC. As protein: CASSLDHRAPGYTF.

The chain employs TRBV5-1 and TRBJ1-3, with D uncertain. Germline CDR1 reads SGHRS; CDR2 reads YFSETQ. Trimming left V 3 bases short and J 1 base short, with 8 bases between. The CDR3 spans 14 residues. This CDR3 is CASSSDGSGNTIYF. In DNA, the CDR3 is TGCGCCAGCAGCTCAGATGGGTCTGGAAACACCATATATTTT.

This chain connects TRBV6-6 to TRBJ2-6; no clear D gene. This CDR3 has 14 residues. Germline assignment: CDR1 MNHNY and CDR2 SVGAGI (reference sequence). Trimming removed 4 bases from V and 2 bases from J, with 6 bases in between. The CDR3 nucleotides read TGTGCCAGCAGTTTGAGTGCTGGGGCCAACGTCCTGACTTTC. As protein: CASSLSAGANVLTF.

The V and J genes are TRBV4-2 and TRBJ2-3; D possibly corresponds to TRBD1 (5 bases). V gave up 0 bases and J gave up 0 bases, with 10 bases separating them. This CDR3 region has 16 residues. Germline lookup yields CDR1 LGHNA and CDR2 YNFKEQ. CDR3 loop: CASSQEQGGSTDTQYF. The CDR3 coding sequence is TGTGCCAGCAGCCAAGAGCAGGGCGGTAGCACAGATACGCAGTATTTT.

This clone was seen only once. The chain couples TRBV5-1 to TRBJ1-2; D is unclear. This CDR3 contains 13 residues. V was shortened by 0 bases and J by 1 base, with 4 bases between the two germline ends. Germline assignment: CDR1 SGHRS and CDR2 YFSETQ. The CDR3 DNA reads TGCGCCAGCAGCTTGGGCCGTAACTATGGCTACACCTTC. Amino acid sequence: CASSLGRNYGYTF.

The chain uses TRBV7-9 and TRBJ2-3; no definite D call. Germline V gives CDR1 SEHNR, CDR2 FQNEAQ (reference sequence). This CDR3 has 15 amino acids. V was shortened by 0 bases and J by 6 bases, with 13 bases between the two germline ends. The CDR3 loop is CASSLAVGVWDTQYF. In nucleotides, the CDR3 is TGTGCCAGCAGCTTAGCGGTAGGAGTCTGGGATACGCAGTATTTT. Based on the CDR3 plus reference TRBV7-9 and TRBJ2-3, the full variable domain is DTGVSQNPRHKITKRGQNVTFRCDPISEHNRLYWYRQTLGQGPEFLTYFQNEAQLEKSRLLSDRFSAERPKGSFSTLEIQRTEQGDSAMYLCASSLAVGVWDTQYFGPGTRLTVL.

The chain employs TRBV6-1 and TRBJ1-5; D remains unclear. Trimming removed 7 bases from V and 8 bases from J, with 15 bases in between. Germline assignment: CDR1 MNHNS and CDR2 SASEGT. CDR3 length equals 13 residues. The CDR3 spells CASTLTRYEPQHF. As DNA, the CDR3 is TGTGCCAGCACCTTGACCAGGTACGAGCCCCAGCATTTT.

The chain combines TRBV14 with TRBJ2-5; D gene uncertain. The V gene's germline CDR1 is SGHDN and CDR2 FVKESK. The CDR3 has 12 amino acids. V was trimmed by 3 bases and J by 4 bases, leaving 6 bases between them. Here the CDR3 reads CASSQVGETQYF. The CDR3, as DNA: TGTGCCAGCAGCCAGGTTGGAGAGACCCAGTACTTC. Variable domain in full (rest from reference TRBV14 and TRBJ2-5): EAGVTQFPSHSVIEKGQTVTLRCDPISGHDNLYWYRRVMGKEIKFLLHFVKESKQDESGMPNNRFLAERTGGTYSTLKVQPAELEDSGVYFCASSQVGETQYFGPGTRLLVL.

About this clone: The limits of the CDR3 on the DNA are not certain, so only TCRdb's listed CDR3 is given. The chain links TRBV28 to TRBJ1-1; TRBD1 was called by the table and not checked on the DNA. CDR1 is MDHEN and CDR2 is SYDVKM in the germline V gene. Including both end residues, the CDR3 is 15 amino acids long. CDR3 protein: CASSVPAGGSTEAFF.

CDR3 protein: CSANSDTQYF. The CDR3 DNA is TGCAGTGCTAACTCAGATACGCAGTATTTT. The chain joins TRBV20-1 to TRBJ2-3, with unresolved D. The germline V gene has CDR1 DFQATT and CDR2 SNEGSKA (reference sequence). The CDR3 is made up of 10 amino acids. V dropped 4 bases and J dropped 4 bases, with 3 bases sitting between them.

The rearrangement uses TRBV29-1 and TRBJ2-7; the D gene is possibly TRBD1 (6 bases). Germline loops: CDR1 SQVTM, CDR2 ANQGSEA. This CDR3 is built from 12 residues. V lost 7 bases, J lost 6 bases, and 16 bases lay in between. CDR3 in DNA: TGCAGCGCTAAGGACAGATCCGTCGAGCAGTACTTC. Its translation: CSAKDRSVEQYF.

The chain uses TRBV5-1 and TRBJ2-1; 11 bases are a match to TRBD1. Trimming took 3 bases from V and 7 from J; bases not matched to a gene: 6. This CDR3 spans 15 amino acids. Germline assignment: CDR1 SGHRS and CDR2 YFSETQ. The CDR3 bases are TGCGCCAGCAGCTCGGGACAGGGGGGTTCAAATGAGCAGTTCTTC. The encoded protein is CASSSGQGGSNEQFF.

The chain has TRBV14 and TRBJ2-3, with 14 bases lining up with TRBD2. After removal of 5 bases from V and 4 bases from J, the junction contained 2 bases not matched to a gene. The CDR3 contains 15 residues. Germline V gene lookup returns CDR1 SGHDN and CDR2 FVKESK. Here the CDR3 reads CASSAGLAGADTQYF. The CDR3 DNA follows: TGTGCCAGCAGCGCGGGACTAGCGGGAGCAGATACGCAGTATTTT. Full variable domain (rest looked up from reference TRBV14 and TRBJ2-3): EAGVTQFPSHSVIEKGQTVTLRCDPISGHDNLYWYRRVMGKEIKFLLHFVKESKQDESGMPNNRFLAERTGGTYSTLKVQPAELEDSGVYFCASSAGLAGADTQYFGPGTRLTVL.

The chain links TRBV28 to TRBJ1-5; D is possibly TRBD1 (5 bases). Trimming took off 1 base at V and 8 bases at J, with 12 bases between the two ends. The length of the CDR3 is 14 residues. In germline, CDR1 is MDHEN, CDR2 SYDVKM. The DNA for the CDR3 is TGTGCCAGCAGTTTATTGGGCAGCAGGGAGCCCCAGCATTTT. Translating gives CASSLLGSREPQHF.

The chain couples TRBV30 to TRBJ1-3; no reliable D call. V was pared by 4 bases and J by 8 bases, with 12 bases between. The CDR3 is made up of 12 amino acids. CDR1 and CDR2 from the germline V gene are GTSNPN and SVGIG (reference sequence). The CDR3 DNA reads as TGTGCCTGGATCCGGAATGCCCACACCATATATTTT. It translates to CAWIRNAHTIYF.